Included here is one T cell receptor (beta chain) sequence, with context. Antigen unknown. The germline gives CDR1 SGHRS, CDR2 YFSETQ. Trimming took off 7 bases at V and 5 bases at J, with 10 bases between the two ends. The CDR3 spans 11 residues. Use of 60 Vbeta and 13 Jbeta primers characterized the PCR. Per the original data handling: Later, tens of millions of unique TCR beta chains were counted in an analysis, and 10 million to 12 million of them were shared. Some clones are missing from TCRdb's copy, which holds only in-frame ones; the method was immunoSEQ multiplex PCR. Clone size and V and J calls were adopted from that table, with D and trimming inferred from the DNA. Of approximately 77,000 clones detected, under 80% appear once; the ten largest clones hold 4.9%. This entry is derived from a study of cytomegalovirus exposure and HLA in healthy donors. Whole-study results and caveats: In a later analysis, TCR association rates varied by HLA locus: DRB1 most, HLA-C fewest.

Material: PBMCs. This TCR was sampled from a man aged 55 to 70 in good health and CMV-seropositive. The rearrangement links TRBV5-1 to TRBJ2-7; possibly TRBD2 for D (6 bases). CDR3 sequence (DNA): TGCGCCAGCCATTCGGGGGACGAGCAGTACTTC. Protein product: CASHSGDEQYF.